This T cell receptor (beta chain) was recovered during a study of control samples from healthy donors and cancer patients. This clone was recorded a few times. Trimming cost V 5 bases and J 6 bases, with 14 bases left between them. The CDR3 sequence is 14 residues long. Germline V gene lookup returns CDR1 LNHNV and CDR2 YYDKDF (reference sequence). The data were produced by immunoSEQ multiplex PCR, yet TCRdb's version contains in-frame clones alone and is incomplete. The sample lists about 130,000 clones, roughly 90% seen once, with roughly 8.6% in the top ten. The gene calls are TRBV15 and TRBJ1-5; D call uncertain. The sample comprised blood. This TCR came from a man aged 18 to 29 in good health. CDR3: CATSGSISSQPQHF. The CDR3 nucleotides read TGTGCCACCAGCGGTTCCATTTCTAGTCAGCCCCAGCATTTT.